The clone carrying this T cell receptor (beta chain) was detected many times. The antigen is undetermined. For TCR, cDNA came from 5'RACE template switching, which added a universal primer site and UMIs. TCRdb used MiXCR to reprocess the 5' RACE reads, holding one entry per CDR3 protein. Counted here are some 300,000 distinct CDR3 sequences, roughly 8.7% occurring once; the ten biggest clones make up over 3%. This record belongs to a study of T cells after yellow fever vaccination. Findings and caveats of the study: Peaking on day 5 versus 15, the secondary response was faster but weaker.

The clonotype was recovered from a man in his late teens or twenties who received the YFV17D yellow fever vaccine. The material sequenced was CD4+ T cells sorted from PBMCs, taken 5 days after the yellow fever booster vaccination.

The CDR3 bases are TGCGCCAGCAGCTTGGTGGGAGGGAACGAGCAGTACTTC. Translated, it gives CASSLVGGNEQYF. The chain employs TRBV5-1 and TRBJ2-7; the match to TRBD2 covers 7 bases. This CDR3 region has 13 residues. J was trimmed by 5 bases and V by 0 bases; bases with no gene match: 2. Germline loops: CDR1 SGHRS, CDR2 YFSETQ.